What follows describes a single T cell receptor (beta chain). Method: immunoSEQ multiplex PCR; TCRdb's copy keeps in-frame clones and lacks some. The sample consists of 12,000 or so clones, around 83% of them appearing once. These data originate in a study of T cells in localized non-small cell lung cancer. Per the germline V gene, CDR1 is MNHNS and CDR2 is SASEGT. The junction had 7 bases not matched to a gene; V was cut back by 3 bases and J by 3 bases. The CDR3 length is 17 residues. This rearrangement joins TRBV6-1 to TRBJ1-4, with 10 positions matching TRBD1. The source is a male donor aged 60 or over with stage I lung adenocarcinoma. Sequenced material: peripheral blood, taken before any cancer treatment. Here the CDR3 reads CASSEPGQGLSNEKLFF. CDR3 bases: TGTGCCAGCAGTGAGCCGGGACAGGGGTTATCTAATGAAAAACTGTTTTTT.